A single sample gave rise to the 27 T cell receptor beta chains below, sequenced in a study of blood T cells in healthy people across ages. A sample-barcoded 5' primer and a J-beta primer mix were used in a second PCR of roughly 7 to 11 cycles. MiXCR, run by TCRdb on the 5' RACE reads, gives a single entry per CDR3 protein. The data show fewer than 1,200,000 distinct CDR3 sequences, with less than 25% seen just once and 0.65% to 0.75% held by the top ten. This same sample was also part of a study on T cells of mothers and their children.

Material: blood. These receptors all come from a girl under 10 years old in good health.

This clonotype was recorded a few times. V and J are TRBV12-3 or TRBV12-4 and TRBJ1-2; TRBD1 agrees at 8 bases. This CDR3 has 12 amino acids. Trimming took 7 bases from V and 10 from J; bases not matched to a gene: 8. The CDR3 reads CASNGQGADYTF. As DNA, the CDR3 is TGTGCCAGCAATGGACAGGGTGCCGACTACACCTTC.

This clonotype was found a few times. V usage is TRBV12-3 or TRBV12-4 and J usage is TRBJ2-4; D possibly corresponds to TRBD1 (6 bases). This CDR3 has 14 amino acids. Trimming removed 3 bases at V and 4 bases at J, with 10 bases between. The CDR3 sequence is CASSFQGPKNIQYF. DNA for the CDR3: TGTGCCAGCAGTTTCCAGGGGCCAAAAAACATTCAGTACTTC.

The V call is TRBV2, the J call TRBJ2-1; D gene ambiguous. Per the germline V gene, CDR1 is SNHLY and CDR2 is FYNNEI. Trimming took off 11 bases at V and 9 bases at J, with 11 bases between the two ends. The CDR3 length is 10 residues. This CDR3 is CAGPPPEQFF. As DNA, the CDR3 is TGTGCCGGCCCTCCTCCTGAGCAGTTCTTC.

The V gene is TRBV10-2, the J gene TRBJ1-2, with no clear D. CDR1 and CDR2 (germline): WSHSY, SAAADI. Trimming cost V 10 bases and J 3 bases, with 15 bases left between them. There are 13 residues in the CDR3. Written as DNA, the CDR3 is TGCGCCACTAGGGAAAGTGGATACTATGGCTACACCTTC. Translated: CATRESGYYGYTF.

CDR3 nucleotides: TGCAGTGCTACCTCTGGACTAGCGGGATATACCGAAAACATTCAGTACTTC. Residues: CSATSGLAGYTENIQYF. V usage is TRBV20-1 and J usage is TRBJ2-4; 12 nucleotides line up with TRBD2. V was clipped by 4 bases and J by 5 bases; unmatched bases: 12. The germline CDR1 and CDR2 sequences are DFQATT and SNEGSKA (reference sequence). The CDR3 has 17 residues.

The chain recombines TRBV29-1 with TRBJ2-7; 9 nucleotides align to TRBD1. CDR1 is SQVTM, CDR2 ANQGSEA, per germline. This CDR3 comprises 15 residues. Unmatched junction bases numbered 10, after V lost 3 bases and J lost 4 bases. The CDR3 DNA sequence: TGCAGCGTTGAGCGGAGGGACAGGGAGGGTTACGAGCAGTACTTC. Translation: CSVERRDREGYEQYF.

The CDR3 sequence is CASSFGGQETYEQYF. As DNA, the CDR3 is TGTGCCAGCAGCTTCGGCGGACAGGAGACCTACGAGCAGTACTTC. The chain links TRBV7-9 to TRBJ2-7; 7 bases align to TRBD1. The CDR3 has 15 residues. CDR1 SEHNR and CDR2 FQNEAQ come from the germline V gene (reference sequence). J gave up 2 bases and V 3 bases, and 7 bases lay outside the gene matches.

The rearrangement uses TRBV12-3 or TRBV12-4 and TRBJ2-1; 7 nucleotides line up with TRBD2. This CDR3 contains 19 residues. V dropped 0 bases and J dropped 0; count of bases not matched to a gene: 11. The CDR3: CASSLALSGLADSYNEQFF. CDR3 nucleotide sequence: TGTGCCAGCAGTTTAGCGCTATCGGGGCTAGCGGACTCCTACAATGAGCAGTTCTTC.

The V and J genes are TRBV4-2 and TRBJ2-7; the match to TRBD2 covers 11 bases. The better agreement between TRBJ2-1 and the DNA end casts doubt on the J call. This CDR3 comprises 15 residues. Germline assignment: CDR1 LGHNA and CDR2 YNFKEQ. The DNA of the CDR3 is TGTGCCAGCAAGGGGAATAGCGGGGGGGACAATGAGCAGTTCTTC. It codes for CASKGNSGGDNEQFF.

V and J are TRBV10-3 and TRBJ1-3, with TRBD1 as a possible D gene (5 bases). V lost 9 bases, J lost 3 bases, and 12 bases lay in between. CDR1 ENHRY and CDR2 SYGVKD come from the germline V gene. The CDR3 spans 13 residues. CDR3 sequence: CAITGEYGNTIYF. CDR3 bases: TGTGCCATTACGGGGGAGTATGGAAACACCATATATTTT.

This clonotype was observed once. V gene TRBV9 combines with J gene TRBJ2-1; 12 bases fit TRBD2. V shed 4 bases and J 6 bases; nucleotides not matched to a gene: 8. The CDR3 has 16 amino acids. From germline, CDR1 is SGDLS and CDR2 YYNGEE. The CDR3 region is CASSPGPLAGGNEQFF. CDR3 nucleotide sequence: TGTGCCAGCAGCCCAGGGCCACTAGCGGGAGGCAATGAGCAGTTCTTC. Drawing the rest from reference TRBV9 and TRBJ2-1, the complete variable domain is DSGVTQTPKHLITATGQRVTLRCSPRSGDLSVYWYQQSLDQGLQFLIQYYNGEERAKGNILERFSAQQFPDLHSELNLSSLELGDSALYFCASSPGPLAGGNEQFFGPGTRLTVL.

V gene TRBV5-1 combines with J gene TRBJ1-4; TRBD1 matches 7 bases. The CDR3 loop spans 15 amino acids. The germline gives CDR1 SGHRS, CDR2 YFSETQ. The ends lost 6 bases at V and 8 bases at J; junction bases unmatched: 13. The DNA of the CDR3 is TGCGCCAGCACCGACGCACGGACAGGTGGGGAAAAACTGTTTTTT. Protein: CASTDARTGGEKLFF.

This clonotype was picked up a small number of times. The V gene is TRBV27, the J gene TRBJ1-2; 9 bases are a match to TRBD1. V lost 5 bases and J lost 8; bases outside the gene matches: 15. Germline V gene lookup returns CDR1 MNHEY and CDR2 SMNVEV (reference sequence). The CDR3 is 16 residues long. The CDR3 DNA follows: TGTGCCAGCAGTCAAAATCCGGGGGACAGGGAATACGGCTACACCTTC. It yields the protein CASSQNPGDREYGYTF.

The sample holds a few counts of this clonotype. The V call is TRBV9, the J call TRBJ1-2; a weak D match, TRBD1 (6 bases). The V gene lost 3 bases and the J gene lost 8 bases, with 20 bases spanning the gap. CDR1 and CDR2 from the germline V gene are SGDLS and YYNGEE. This CDR3 is 15 amino acids long. The CDR3 DNA sequence: TGTGCCAGCAGCGCTGATGTCGGGACAAGTAGGGGCTACACCTTC. As protein: CASSADVGTSRGYTF. The full variable domain, its missing parts supplied by reference TRBV9 and TRBJ1-2, is DSGVTQTPKHLITATGQRVTLRCSPRSGDLSVYWYQQSLDQGLQFLIQYYNGEERAKGNILERFSAQQFPDLHSELNLSSLELGDSALYFCASSADVGTSRGYTFGSGTRLTVV.

This clonotype was seen a handful of times. The rearrangement joins TRBV11-2 to TRBJ2-1, with unresolved D. The CDR3 sequence is 19 residues long. Trimming took off 7 bases at V and 0 bases at J, with 25 bases between the two ends. Looked up from germline, CDR1 is SGHAT and CDR2 is FQNNGV. The DNA of the CDR3 is TGTGCCAGCACCCGGCGCCACCCGGACCTCCCAGACTCCTACAATGAGCAGTTCTTC. It is translated as CASTRRHPDLPDSYNEQFF.

This clonotype was seen just once. The gene calls are TRBV7-2 and TRBJ2-3; TRBD1 agrees at 10 bases. The CDR3 has 15 amino acids. V shed 5 bases, J shed 6 bases, and the junction held 8 bases outside the gene matches. CDR1 is SGHTA, CDR2 FQGNSA, per germline. The CDR3 is CASSRTGTGADTQYF. The DNA for the CDR3 is TGTGCCAGCAGCCGTACCGGGACAGGGGCTGATACGCAGTATTTT.

In this sample, this clonotype turned up a few times. This chain joins TRBV28 and TRBJ2-4; D perhaps matches TRBD1 (5 bases). Trimming removed 4 bases at V and 7 bases at J, with 14 bases between. Per the germline V gene, CDR1 is MDHEN and CDR2 is SYDVKM. The CDR3 covers 14 residues. The CDR3 DNA reads as TGTGCCAGCAGTTCCCAGGGTGAAGGGAACATTCAGTACTTC. Its protein is CASSSQGEGNIQYF.

The chain recombines TRBV12-5 with TRBJ2-1; D may be TRBD2 (5 bases). CDR1 is LGHNT and CDR2 is FRNRAP in the germline V gene. The CDR3 runs 15 residues. Trimming pared 1 base from V and 0 bases from J, leaving 7 bases between. CDR3 protein: CASGLAGSSYNEQFF. The CDR3 DNA is TGTGCTAGTGGTTTGGCGGGGAGCTCCTACAATGAGCAGTTCTTC.

In this sample, this clonotype turned up many times. The V gene is TRBV27, the J gene TRBJ2-2, with TRBD2 identical over 7 bases. J gave up 6 bases and V 2 bases, and 0 bases lay outside the gene matches. Germline lookup yields CDR1 MNHEY and CDR2 SMNVEV (reference sequence). The CDR3 extends over 13 amino acids. The DNA for the CDR3 is TGTGCCAGCAGTTTAAGCGGGGCCGGGGAGCTGTTTTTT. It is translated as CASSLSGAGELFF.

This clonotype was observed a few times. The V call is TRBV11-3, the J call TRBJ2-5; 10 bases are a match to TRBD2. This CDR3 region has 15 residues. Trimming removed 6 bases from V and 1 base from J; junction bases left unmatched: 5. From germline, CDR1 is SGHNT and CDR2 YENEEA. CDR3 protein: CASRQRGGSQETQYF. The DNA for the CDR3 is TGTGCCAGCAGACAGCGGGGGGGCTCCCAAGAGACCCAGTACTTC.

The chain couples TRBV5-1 to TRBJ2-7; the D gene could be TRBD1 or TRBD2 (6 bases each). Germline V gene data show CDR1 as SGHRS and CDR2 as YFSETQ. V lost 2 bases to trimming and J lost 5 bases, with 17 bases between them. This CDR3 comprises 15 residues. The CDR3 protein is CASSFPGGNFDEQYF. The CDR3 region has the DNA TGCGCCAGCAGCTTTCCCGGGGGCAACTTCGACGAGCAGTACTTC.

This clonotype was observed a handful of times. This sequence joins TRBV7-2 and TRBJ2-7, with TRBD2 matching over 7 bases. V trimming: 6 bases; J trimming: 1 base; junction bases outside the gene matches: 3. Looked up from germline, CDR1 is SGHTA and CDR2 is FQGNSA. This CDR3 is 13 amino acids long. The CDR3 bases are TGTGCCAGCAGGGAAGCGGGATCCTACGAGCAGTACTTC. It encodes CASREAGSYEQYF.

This clonotype came up once. The gene calls are TRBV5-1 and TRBJ2-3, with 7 bases lining up with TRBD2. Germline-derived CDR1 and CDR2 are SGHRS and YFSETQ. The CDR3 contains 15 residues. The V and J ends lost 1 base and 2 bases, in that order; junction bases with no gene match: 4. In DNA form, the CDR3 reads TGCGCCAGCAGCTTGAGGGGACTACCCACAGATACGCAGTATTTT. Amino acid sequence: CASSLRGLPTDTQYF. The whole variable domain, filled in from reference TRBV5-1 and TRBJ2-3, reads KAGVTQTPRYLIKTRGQQVTLSCSPISGHRSVSWYQQTPGQGLQFLFEYFSETQRNKGNFPGRFSGRQFSNSRSEMNVSTLELGDSALYLCASSLRGLPTDTQYFGPGTRLTVL.

The chain couples TRBV4-1 to TRBJ2-7; maybe TRBD2 (6 bases). Gene TRBJ2-5 matches the end of the DNA better, so the J call may be wrong. Germline lookup yields CDR1 MGHRA and CDR2 YSYEKL. CDR3 size: 15 residues. The CDR3 region has the DNA TGCGCCAGCAGCCAAATACGTGGCGGGGAAGAGACCCAGTACTTC. This codes for CASSQIRGGEETQYF.

This clonotype was counted between two and nine times. This rearrangement joins TRBV2 to TRBJ2-1, with 10 bases aligning to TRBD2. The end of the DNA is better explained by TRBJ2-5, so the J call may be wrong. The CDR3 totals 13 residues. Germline V gives CDR1 SNHLY, CDR2 FYNNEI. Here the CDR3 reads CASSGTSGETQYF. DNA for the CDR3: TGTGCCAGCAGTGGGACTAGCGGAGAAACCCAGTACTTC.

The chain uses TRBV12-5 and TRBJ1-1, with TRBD1 as a possible D gene (5 bases). The germline CDR1 and CDR2 sequences are LGHNT and FRNRAP. There are 15 residues in the CDR3. The ends were cut back, 1 base at V and 2 bases at J, with 11 bases in the middle. In DNA, the CDR3 is TGTGCTAGTGGTTTGGCCGACAGATATAACACTGAAGCTTTCTTT. As protein: CASGLADRYNTEAFF.

The chain carries TRBV5-6 and TRBJ2-5; 11 bases line up with TRBD2. The CDR3 contains 16 residues. The germline gives CDR1 SGHDT, CDR2 YYEEEE. Trimming took 4 bases from V and 4 from J; bases not matched to a gene: 9. CDR3 sequence (DNA): TGTGCCAGCAGCCCGCCCACTAGCGGGAGTGGAGAGACCCAGTACTTC. Translated, it gives CASSPPTSGSGETQYF.